This TCR beta chain was captured by sequencing in a study of blood T cell repertoires in COVID-19. The wider study: The origin of the acute and convalescent COVID-19 samples was the United States, Italy and Spain.

The repertoire was sequenced with immunoSEQ multiplex PCR; TCRdb's copy has only in-frame clones and lacks some. The sample yields some 37,000 clones, roughly 90% seen once. The CDR3 is made up of 15 amino acids. CDR1 and CDR2 from the germline V gene are LNHNV and YYDKDF (reference sequence). The ends lost 5 bases at V and 5 bases at J; junction bases unmatched: 11. In its sample, this clone was seen once. Sequencing used peripheral blood. The rearrangement links TRBV15 to TRBJ1-1; TRBD1 matches 7 bases. The clonotype originates from a man aged 70 or older with acute or convalescent COVID-19. The CDR3 DNA follows: TGTGCCACCAGCCCCGGGACAGCCTCCAGGACTGAAGCTTTCTTT. Its translation: CATSPGTASRTEAFF.